Following are 19 T cell receptor beta chains from one sample sequenced in a study of blood T cell repertoires in COVID-19. The method was immunoSEQ multiplex PCR; TCRdb's version includes in-frame clones alone and lacks a portion of them. The profile covers 100,000 or so clones, with roughly 87% appearing a single time and about 7.4% taken by the ten largest. Material: peripheral blood. Receptor source: a man aged 25 to 45 in a cohort sampled during active COVID-19.

The V call is TRBV5-1, the J call TRBJ1-2, with D tentatively TRBD1 (6 bases). With 1 base removed from V and 8 bases from J, the gap between germline ends came to 12 bases. CDR3 length: 13 residues. Germline CDR1 is SGHRS and CDR2 is YFSETQ. This chain's CDR3 is CASSLWDTYGYTF. DNA of the CDR3: TGCGCCAGCAGCTTGTGGGACACTTACGGCTACACCTTC.

This chain links TRBV27 with TRBJ1-6; TRBD1 matches 7 bases. V lost 0 bases, J lost 7 bases, and 3 bases stayed unmatched. Germline CDR1 MNHEY, CDR2 SMNVEV (reference sequence). The CDR3 runs to 15 residues. CDR3 in DNA: TGTGCCAGCAGTTTATCGACAGGGATCAATTCACCCCTCCACTTT. This gives the protein CASSLSTGINSPLHF.

J is TRBJ2-7 and V is TRBV18; no firm D call. The CDR3 runs 14 residues. With 2 bases removed from V and 0 bases from J, the gap between germline ends came to 8 bases. Germline values: CDR1 KGHSH, CDR2 LQKENI. CDR3: CASSPSKNSYEQYF. CDR3 DNA: TGTGCCAGCTCACCATCCAAAAACTCCTACGAGCAGTACTTC.

The chain couples TRBV9 to TRBJ2-1; possible D gene TRBD1, 5 bases. Germline-derived CDR1 and CDR2 are SGDLS and YYNGEE. The germline V and J ends were trimmed by 0 bases and 6 bases, with 16 bases remaining between them. The CDR3 is made up of 16 amino acids. The CDR3 DNA sequence: TGTGCCAGCAGCGTAGGCTCCAGGGTTCCCTTCAATGAGCAGTTCTTC. It is translated as CASSVGSRVPFNEQFF.

The J gene is TRBJ1-2, the V gene TRBV2; a possible D gene is TRBD1 (5 bases). CDR3 length equals 14 residues. Deletions cut 3 bases from V and 3 bases from J, with 11 bases between. Germline loops: CDR1 SNHLY, CDR2 FYNNEI. CDR3 amino acids: CASSDPPGDYGYTF. The CDR3 DNA is TGTGCCAGCAGTGATCCTCCGGGGGACTATGGCTACACCTTC.

This rearrangement joins TRBV5-1 to TRBJ2-7; TRBD1 matches at 8 bases. This CDR3 is 13 amino acids long. Germline V lookup: CDR1 SGHRS, CDR2 YFSETQ. The junction had 3 bases not matched to a gene; V was cut back by 4 bases and J by 3 bases. This chain's CDR3 is CASSHGQGYEQYF. The CDR3 DNA reads as TGCGCCAGCAGCCACGGACAGGGCTACGAGCAGTACTTC.

This chain joins TRBV7-2 and TRBJ2-7; TRBD2 aligns across 13 bases. J was trimmed by 2 bases and V by 4 bases; bases with no gene match: 5. Per germline, CDR1 SGHTA and CDR2 FQGNSA. The CDR3 covers 16 residues. Here the CDR3 reads CASSYGTSGVAYEQYF. The CDR3 nucleotides are TGTGCCAGCAGCTACGGGACTAGCGGGGTTGCCTACGAGCAGTACTTC. Based on the CDR3 plus reference TRBV7-2 and TRBJ2-7, the full variable domain is GAGVSQSPSNKVTEKGKDVELRCDPISGHTALYWYRQSLGQGLEFLIYFQGNSAPDKSGLPSDRFSAERTGGSVSTLTIQRTQQEDSAVYLCASSYGTSGVAYEQYFGPGTRLTVT.

The chain recombines TRBV3-1 (or the pseudogene TRBV3-2) with TRBJ2-4; TRBD2 matches at 7 bases. V dropped 1 base and J dropped 12; count of bases not matched to a gene: 3. Per the germline V gene, CDR1 is LGHDT and CDR2 is YNNKEL (reference sequence). The CDR3 loop spans 12 amino acids. The chain's CDR3 is CASSQGGEGQYF. CDR3 nucleotide sequence: TGTGCCAGCAGCCAAGGGGGGGAGGGTCAGTACTTC.

The V gene is TRBV19, the J gene TRBJ1-2, with 9 bases aligning to TRBD1. Germline-derived CDR1 and CDR2 are LNHDA and SQIVND (reference sequence). Germline trimming cut 5 bases from V and 1 base from J; bases unmatched to any gene: 11. CDR3 length: 17 amino acids. CDR3 sequence reads: CASSPPGGGQGNYGYTF. The CDR3 region has the DNA TGTGCCAGTAGTCCCCCGGGGGGGGGACAGGGTAACTATGGCTACACCTTC.

The gene calls are TRBV4-3 and TRBJ2-3; 11 bases are a match to TRBD2. This CDR3 has 15 amino acids. V was pared by 5 bases and J by 5 bases, with 6 bases of the junction left unmatched. CDR1 is LGHNA, CDR2 YSLEER, per germline. This CDR3 reads CASSNSGGALDTQYF. Written as DNA, the CDR3 is TGCGCCAGCAGCAATAGCGGGGGGGCCCTAGATACGCAGTATTTT.

This chain connects TRBV6-6 to TRBJ1-6; D not resolved. The CDR3 is 16 amino acids. Germline V gene sequence: CDR1 MNHNY, CDR2 SVGAGI (reference sequence). Deletions cut 5 bases from V and 8 bases from J, with 19 bases between. CDR3 nucleotides: TGTGCCAGCAGTACGGCGGGGTTCGCAGGAGATTCACCCCTCCACTTT. Translation: CASSTAGFAGDSPLHF.

The chain links TRBV6-1 to TRBJ2-7; TRBD1 agrees at 9 bases. The J segment lost 9 bases and the V segment lost 3 bases, leaving 6 bases of the junction unmatched. Germline V gives CDR1 MNHNS, CDR2 SASEGT. The CDR3 is 13 amino acids. The chain's CDR3 is CASSDLDRGSQYF. The DNA for the CDR3 is TGTGCCAGCAGTGACCTCGACAGGGGGTCGCAGTACTTC.

The chain links TRBV5-1 to TRBJ2-3; 7 nucleotides match TRBD2. Germline CDR1 and CDR2: SGHRS and YFSETQ. This CDR3 is built from 17 residues. V lost 4 bases, J lost 5 bases, and 16 bases stayed unmatched. The CDR3, as DNA: TGCGCCAGCAGCCCCCTCCCAACTAGCGTAGGAGGAGATACGCAGTATTTT. This gives the protein CASSPLPTSVGGDTQYF.

The rearrangement joins TRBV2 to TRBJ1-1, with 7 positions matching TRBD1. V was pared by 8 bases and J by 1 base, with 10 bases of the junction left unmatched. Germline V lookup: CDR1 SNHLY, CDR2 FYNNEI. The length of the CDR3 is 15 residues. In nucleotides, the CDR3 is TGTGCCAGCCGCGAAGAATCAGGGGGGAACACTGAAGCTTTCTTT. It codes for CASREESGGNTEAFF.

The V and J genes are TRBV7-2 and TRBJ2-5; tentatively, D is TRBD1 (5 bases). Trimming took off 5 bases at V and 1 base at J, with 17 bases between the two ends. The length of the CDR3 is 16 residues. From germline, CDR1 is SGHTA and CDR2 FQGNSA. The CDR3 region has the DNA TGTGCCAGCAGCCAAGGCGGCGCAGGGTCCCAAGAGACCCAGTACTTC. Amino acids: CASSQGGAGSQETQYF.

J is TRBJ2-1 and V is TRBV7-2; possibly TRBD2 for D (5 bases). The CDR3 runs to 12 residues. The germline V gene has CDR1 SGHTA and CDR2 FQGNSA. With 5 bases removed from V and 6 bases from J, the gap between germline ends came to 8 bases. CDR3 coding DNA: TGTGCCAGCAGCCCACTAGTCAATGAGCAGTTCTTC. This encodes CASSPLVNEQFF.

The chain links TRBV5-5 to TRBJ2-3; no firm D call. Trimming took 4 bases from V and 0 from J, leaving 12 bases between them. CDR3 length: 15 residues. CDR1 is SGHKS and CDR2 is YYEKEE in the germline V gene (reference sequence). CDR3 bases: TGTGCCAGCAGCCCGGTGGTTCCGAGCACAGATACGCAGTATTTT. Translating it yields CASSPVVPSTDTQYF.

The chain has TRBV7-9 and TRBJ2-5; 10 bases align to TRBD2. J gave up 1 base and V 5 bases, and 13 bases lay outside the gene matches. This CDR3 spans 18 amino acids. CDR1 is SEHNR and CDR2 is FQNEAQ in the germline V gene (reference sequence). In nucleotides, the CDR3 is TGTGCCAGCAGCCCCGGGAGGCTAGCGGGGGACCTCCAAGAGACCCAGTACTTC. The encoded protein is CASSPGRLAGDLQETQYF. Complete variable domain (other parts from reference TRBV7-9 and TRBJ2-5): DTGVSQNPRHKITKRGQNVTFRCDPISEHNRLYWYRQTLGQGPEFLTYFQNEAQLEKSRLLSDRFSAERPKGSFSTLEIQRTEQGDSAMYLCASSPGRLAGDLQETQYFGPGTRLLVL.

CDR3 loop: CASSPEKDRGVTEAFF. CDR3 DNA: TGCGCCAGCAGCCCGGAAAAGGACAGGGGGGTCACTGAAGCTTTCTTT. The chain couples TRBV5-1 to TRBJ1-1; the match to TRBD1 covers 10 bases. CDR3 length equals 16 residues. Trimming took 4 bases from V and 4 from J; bases not matched to a gene: 10. Germline CDR1 reads SGHRS; CDR2 reads YFSETQ.